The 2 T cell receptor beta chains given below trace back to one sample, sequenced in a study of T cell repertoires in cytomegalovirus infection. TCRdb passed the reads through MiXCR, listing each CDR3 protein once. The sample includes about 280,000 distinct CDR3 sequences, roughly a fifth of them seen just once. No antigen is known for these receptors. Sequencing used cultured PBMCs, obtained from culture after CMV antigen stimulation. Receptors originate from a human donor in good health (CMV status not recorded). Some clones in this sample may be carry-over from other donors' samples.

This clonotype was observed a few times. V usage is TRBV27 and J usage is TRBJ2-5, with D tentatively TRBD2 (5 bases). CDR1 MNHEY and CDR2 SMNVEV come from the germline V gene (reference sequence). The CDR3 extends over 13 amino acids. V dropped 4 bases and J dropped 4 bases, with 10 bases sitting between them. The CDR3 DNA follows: TGTGCCAGCAGTTCTACAGAGGGAGAGACCCAGTACTTC. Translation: CASSSTEGETQYF.

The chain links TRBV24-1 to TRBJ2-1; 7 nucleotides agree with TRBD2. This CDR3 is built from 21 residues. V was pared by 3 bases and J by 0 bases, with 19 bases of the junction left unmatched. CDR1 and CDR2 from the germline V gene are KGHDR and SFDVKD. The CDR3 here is CATSDPRGVADHASSYNEQFF. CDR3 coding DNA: TGTGCCACCAGTGATCCCCGGGGGGTAGCGGACCACGCTAGCTCCTACAATGAGCAGTTCTTC.